This T cell receptor (beta chain) appears in the sequencing data of a study of tumor and adjacent non-tumor tissue in lung cancer. The template was RNA from unsorted bulk tissue. Distant lung tissue was collected more than 3 cm away from the tumor edge. This CDR3 spans 16 amino acids. Germline V gene lookup returns CDR1 SGHKS and CDR2 YYEKEE (reference sequence). The study, taken as a whole, reports: Top 100 clones took a larger repertoire share in normal lung.

TCRbeta libraries were built with three rounds of nested PCR, modified from ARM-PCR. TCRdb reanalysed the multiplex PCR reads using MiXCR and keeps one entry per CDR3 protein. The data hold some 100,000 distinct CDR3 sequences, with about 60% observed a single time. About this clonotype itself: Its specificity is unknown. The junction and the germline gene differ at one end; a read error may be behind it.

This sequence was found in a young man with non-small cell lung cancer. Sequences were obtained from distant non-tumor lung tissue. The genes are TRBV5-5 and TRBJ2-7, with 7 bases matching TRBD1. In nucleotides, the CDR3 is TGTGCCAGCAGCGAGGGGGACAGCATCTACTATTACGAGCAGTATTTC. Amino acids: CASSEGDSIYYYEQYF.